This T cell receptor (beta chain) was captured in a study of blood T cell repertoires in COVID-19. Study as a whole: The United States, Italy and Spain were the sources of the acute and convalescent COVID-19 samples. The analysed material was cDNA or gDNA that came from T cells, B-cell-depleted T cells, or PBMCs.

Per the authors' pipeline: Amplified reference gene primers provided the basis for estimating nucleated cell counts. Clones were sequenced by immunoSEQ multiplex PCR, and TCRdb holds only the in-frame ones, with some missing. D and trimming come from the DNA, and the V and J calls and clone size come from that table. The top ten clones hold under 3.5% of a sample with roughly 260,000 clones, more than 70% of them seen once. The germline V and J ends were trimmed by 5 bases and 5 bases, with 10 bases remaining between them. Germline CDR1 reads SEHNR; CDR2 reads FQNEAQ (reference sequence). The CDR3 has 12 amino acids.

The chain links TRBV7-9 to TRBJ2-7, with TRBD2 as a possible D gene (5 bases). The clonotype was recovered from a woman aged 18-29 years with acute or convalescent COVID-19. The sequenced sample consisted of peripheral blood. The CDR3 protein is CASSRPGDEQYF. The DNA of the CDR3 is TGTGCCAGCAGCCGCCCCGGGGACGAGCAGTACTTC.